What follows describes a single T cell receptor (beta chain). Other DNA sequences in this sample translate to the same CDR3. The data derive from a study of cytomegalovirus exposure and HLA in healthy donors. Germline values: CDR1 KGHSH, CDR2 LQKENI. Trimming cost V 3 bases and J 1 base, with 6 bases left between them. The CDR3 has 13 amino acids. PCR employed 60 Vbeta and 13 Jbeta primers. The method was immunoSEQ multiplex PCR; TCRdb's version includes in-frame clones alone and lacks a portion of them. The sample holds around 150,000 clones, about 60% seen once. This clonotype was sampled from a woman aged 55-70 years in good health and CMV-seropositive. The sample consisted of PBMCs. The chain recombines TRBV18 with TRBJ2-5; TRBD2 might be the D (6 bases). The CDR3 spells CASSPGLQETQYF. CDR3 nucleotides: TGTGCCAGCTCACCGGGACTCCAAGAGACCCAGTACTTC.